Listed below are T cell receptor beta chains from one sample, sequenced in a study of Graves' ophthalmopathy and Graves' hyperthyroidism. TCRdb fed the multiplex PCR reads into MiXCR, producing one record per CDR3 protein. The sample includes 350,000 to 450,000 distinct CDR3 sequences, approximately 21% of them seen just once. The sample was peripheral blood. The receptor set was obtained from a woman in her late teens or twenties with stable Graves' hyperthyroidism. CDR3s include the opening cysteine and the closing phenylalanine or tryptophan. Each record gives: D gene, clone size, J gene, V gene, CDR3 DNA, CDR3 protein. A D gene is named only where the DNA matches it firmly. Clone size, where shown, is once, few, many, or a class for clones that have expanded.

.	many	TRBJ1-5	TRBV2	TGTGCCAGCAGTGGTCAGGTGGATCAGCCCCAGCATTTT	CASSGQVDQPQHF
.	.	TRBJ1-1	TRBV10-3	TGTGCCATCAGGGAGATACAGGGAGTTCGGGAAGCTTTCTTT	CAIREIQGVREAFF
TRBD1	many	TRBJ1-3	TRBV28	TGTGCCAGCAGTTCGGGGACAGGCTCTGGAAACACCATATATTTT	CASSSGTGSGNTIYF
TRBD1	few	TRBJ1-5	TRBV24-1	TGTGCCACCAGTGAGGCTGGACAGGGGGGAAATCAGCCCCAGCATTTT	CATSEAGQGGNQPQHF
.	.	TRBJ1-5	TRBV6-2/TRBV6-3	TGTGCCAGCAGTTCCTTCAGGGGTTTTGATCAGCCCCAGCATTTT	CASSSFRGFDQPQHF
TRBD2	once	TRBJ2-7	TRBV28	TGTGCCAGCAGCTTAGCGGCCGGGACTAGCGGATACGAGCAGTACTTC	CASSLAAGTSGYEQYF
.	many	TRBJ1-5	TRBV20-1	TGCAGTGCACGAGTTACAGGGCGCAATCAGCCCCAGCATTTT	CSARVTGRNQPQHF
TRBD2	.	TRBJ2-3	TRBV2	TGTGCCAGCAGCGTAGCGGGAGAGACCACAGATACGCAGTATTTT	CASSVAGETTDTQYF
TRBD2	many	TRBJ2-5	TRBV7-3	TGTGCCAGCAGCCCAACACCCCCCTATAGCGGGAGGCAAGAGACCCAGTACTTC	CASSPTPPYSGRQETQYF
TRBD1	many	TRBJ1-6	TRBV6-1	TGTGCCAGCAGGGCCCCACAGGGGGAAGCTTCACCCCTCCACTTT	CASRAPQGEASPLHF
TRBD2	many	TRBJ2-7	TRBV30	TGTGCCTGGAGTGTTAAGCGGGAACCCTTATACGAGCAGTACTTC	CAWSVKREPLYEQYF
.	many	TRBJ1-5	TRBV6-2/TRBV6-3	TGTGCCAGCAGAAACGGGGGGGACAATCAGCCCCAGCATTTT	CASRNGGDNQPQHF
.	many	TRBJ2-7	TRBV7-2	TGTGCCAGCAGCTTAAGTTCGGTTGTGGGGGAGCAGTACTTC	CASSLSSVVGEQYF